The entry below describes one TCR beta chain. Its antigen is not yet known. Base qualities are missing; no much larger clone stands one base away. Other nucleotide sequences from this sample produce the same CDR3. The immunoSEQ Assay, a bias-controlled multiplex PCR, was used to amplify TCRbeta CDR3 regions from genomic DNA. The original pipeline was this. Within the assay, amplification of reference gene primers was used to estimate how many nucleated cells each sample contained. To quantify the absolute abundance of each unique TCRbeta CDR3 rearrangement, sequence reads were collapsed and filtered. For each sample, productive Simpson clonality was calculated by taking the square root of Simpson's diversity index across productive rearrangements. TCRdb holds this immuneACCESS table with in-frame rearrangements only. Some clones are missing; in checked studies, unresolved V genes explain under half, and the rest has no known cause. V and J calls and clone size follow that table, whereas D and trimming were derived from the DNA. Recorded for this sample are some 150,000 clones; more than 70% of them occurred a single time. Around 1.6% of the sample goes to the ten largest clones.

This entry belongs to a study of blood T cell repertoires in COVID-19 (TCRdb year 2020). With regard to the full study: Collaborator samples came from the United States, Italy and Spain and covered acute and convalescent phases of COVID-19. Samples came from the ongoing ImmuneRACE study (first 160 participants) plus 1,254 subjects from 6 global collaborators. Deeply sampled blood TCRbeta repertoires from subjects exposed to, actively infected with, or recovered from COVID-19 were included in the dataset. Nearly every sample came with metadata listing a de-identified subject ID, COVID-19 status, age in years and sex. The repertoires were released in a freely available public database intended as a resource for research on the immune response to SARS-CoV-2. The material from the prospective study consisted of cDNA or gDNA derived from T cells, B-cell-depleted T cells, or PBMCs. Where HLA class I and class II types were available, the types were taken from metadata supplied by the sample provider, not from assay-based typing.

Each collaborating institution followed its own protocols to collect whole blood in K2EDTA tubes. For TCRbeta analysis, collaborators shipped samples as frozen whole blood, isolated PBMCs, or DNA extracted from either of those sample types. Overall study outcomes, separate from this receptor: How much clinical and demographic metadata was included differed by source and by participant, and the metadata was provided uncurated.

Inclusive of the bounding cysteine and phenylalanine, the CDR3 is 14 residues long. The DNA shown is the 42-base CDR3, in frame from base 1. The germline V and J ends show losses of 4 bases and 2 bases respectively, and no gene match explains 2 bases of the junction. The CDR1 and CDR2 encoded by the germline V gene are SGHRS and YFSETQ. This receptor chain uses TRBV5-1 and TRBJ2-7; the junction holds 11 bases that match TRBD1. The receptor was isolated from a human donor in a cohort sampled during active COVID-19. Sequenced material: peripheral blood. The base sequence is TGCGCCAGCAGCCTGGGACAGGGGGCCTACGAGCAGTACTTC. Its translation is CASSLGQGAYEQYF.